These 20 T cell receptor beta chains came from one sample sequenced in a study of identical twins. MiXCR was run by TCRdb on the 5' RACE reads, yielding one entry per CDR3 protein. The table records nearly 650,000 distinct CDR3 sequences, under 8.5% of them present only once. The data also belong to a second study, concerning yellow fever vaccine responses in identical twins.

The sample taken for sequencing was PBMCs. These receptors all stem from a young woman in good health.

This clonotype was detected ten times or more. The V and J genes are TRBV10-3 and TRBJ1-5; no reliable D call. CDR1 is ENHRY, CDR2 SYGVKD, per germline. The CDR3 loop spans 17 amino acids. Trimming stripped 0 bases from V and 2 bases from J, with 14 bases between. CDR3: CAISESDGESRNQPQHF. The CDR3 DNA follows: TGTGCCATCAGTGAGTCGGACGGGGAATCTCGCAATCAGCCCCAGCATTTT.

This clonotype has a count of ten or more. The genes are TRBV12-3 or TRBV12-4 and TRBJ2-2; no definite D call. Between the trimmed V and J ends, which lost 7 bases and 3 bases, there was a span of 9 bases. The CDR3 totals 13 residues. Here the CDR3 DNA reads TGTGCCAGCACCCAATCTTACACCGGGGAGCTGTTTTTT. This sequence encodes CASTQSYTGELFF.

In its sample, this clonotype was seen many times. The V call is TRBV19, the J call TRBJ2-6; 10 nucleotides match TRBD1. CDR3 length equals 16 residues. Germline values: CDR1 LNHDA, CDR2 SQIVND (reference sequence). V shed 9 bases, J shed 0 bases, and the junction held 5 bases outside the gene matches. The CDR3: CASRQGANSGANVLTF. The CDR3, as DNA: TGTGCCAGCCGACAGGGGGCGAACTCTGGGGCCAACGTCCTGACTTTC.

This clonotype was recorded at least ten times. CDR3: CASSQDGGVISYNEQFF. In DNA, the CDR3 is TGTGCCAGCAGCCAAGACGGGGGGGTCATCTCCTACAATGAGCAGTTCTTC. The rearrangement uses TRBV3-1 and TRBJ2-1; 8 bases are a match to TRBD2. Germline CDR1 LGHDT, CDR2 YNNKEL (reference sequence). Unmatched junction bases numbered 4, after V lost 0 bases and J lost 0 bases. The CDR3 totals 17 residues.

This clonotype was seen ten or more times. The V and J genes are TRBV4-2 and TRBJ2-1; possibly TRBD1 for D (6 bases). This CDR3 has 18 residues. Trimming removed 1 base at V and 8 bases at J, with 24 bases between. Germline CDR1 reads LGHNA; CDR2 reads YNFKEQ. The CDR3 DNA sequence: TGTGCCAGCAGCCAAGTTTACGAGGGAGAGGGGGAAGTGGATGAGCAGTTCTTC. Its translation: CASSQVYEGEGEVDEQFF.

Points on this clonotype: The missing conserved phenylalanine or tryptophan at the end of this CDR3 makes a read error likely. The DNA is omitted, as the CDR3 cannot be located on it reliably, and the CDR3 follows TCRdb's listing. The chain is built from TRBV12-3 or TRBV12-4 and TRBJ2-3; the DNA was not used to check the table's D call, TRBD2. With termini counted, the CDR3 has 8 amino acids. CDR3 sequence reads: CASSLRGG.

The chain is built from TRBV15 and TRBJ1-2; 8 nucleotides line up with TRBD1. Losses at the gene ends were 4 bases for V and 5 bases for J; bases not matched to a gene: 12. CDR3 length: 16 amino acids. CDR1 and CDR2 from the germline V gene are LNHNV and YYDKDF (reference sequence). The CDR3 loop reads CATSNDRGGISYGYTF. The DNA for the CDR3 is TGTGCCACCAGCAACGACAGGGGAGGCATTTCTTATGGCTACACCTTC.

The chain links TRBV7-9 to TRBJ1-1; a possible D gene is TRBD1 (6 bases). The germline V and J ends were trimmed by 1 base and 4 bases, with 19 bases remaining between them. The germline V gene has CDR1 SEHNR and CDR2 FQNEAQ (reference sequence). This CDR3 contains 17 residues. The CDR3 bases are TGTGCCAGCAGCTTAGTACAGGGTGTGTTTGGGGGCACTGAAGCTTTCTTT. It is translated as CASSLVQGVFGGTEAFF.

This clonotype was detected many times. This chain uses TRBV7-9 with TRBJ1-1; TRBD1 aligns across 9 bases. Looked up from germline, CDR1 is SEHNR and CDR2 is FQNEAQ (reference sequence). The junction had 3 bases not matched to a gene; V was cut back by 2 bases and J by 2 bases. The CDR3 extends over 15 amino acids. This CDR3 reads CASSLWDRDNTEAFF. The CDR3 region has the DNA TGTGCCAGCAGCTTATGGGACAGGGACAACACTGAAGCTTTCTTT.

This chain uses TRBV6-1 with TRBJ2-7, with 9 bases identical to TRBD2. CDR1 and CDR2 (germline): MNHNS, SASEGT. The junction had 15 bases not matched to a gene; V was cut back by 6 bases and J by 6 bases. The CDR3 length is 16 residues. The CDR3 sequence is CASSPGVLAGNFEQYF. The CDR3 DNA reads as TGTGCCAGCAGCCCCGGTGTGCTAGCGGGAAACTTCGAGCAGTACTTC.

This clonotype was seen ten or more times. This chain joins TRBV7-9 and TRBJ2-7, with TRBD1 as a possible D gene (6 bases). Germline CDR1 and CDR2: SEHNR and FQNEAQ (reference sequence). Trimming removed 5 bases at V and 0 bases at J, with 14 bases between. This CDR3 has 15 residues. The CDR3 DNA reads as TGTGCCAGCAGCCAAAACACAGGGAGCTCCTACGAGCAGTACTTC. As protein: CASSQNTGSSYEQYF.

The genes are TRBV5-6 and TRBJ2-7, with TRBD1 identical over 7 bases. This CDR3 comprises 16 residues. V was pared by 2 bases and J by 2 bases, with 10 bases of the junction left unmatched. The germline CDR1 and CDR2 sequences are SGHDT and YYEEEE. Here the CDR3 reads CASSFVDRSTTYEQYF. The CDR3 region has the DNA TGTGCCAGCAGCTTCGTGGACAGGTCCACCACCTACGAGCAGTACTTC.

Concerning this clonotype: Given the absence of the conserved phenylalanine or tryptophan at the CDR3 end, a read error is likely. The chain employs TRBV7-9 and TRBJ2-7, with D possibly being TRBD1 or TRBD2 (5 bases each). V lost 1 base to trimming and J lost 4 bases, with 8 bases between them. Germline CDR1 reads SEHNR; CDR2 reads FQNEAQ (reference sequence). The CDR3 has 13 amino acids. The DNA of the CDR3 is TGTGCCAGCAGCTTAGGGGACGGGTACGAGCAGTACATC. Amino acids: CASSLGDGYEQYI.

This clonotype has only a few counts. The chain carries TRBV10-3 and TRBJ2-7, with TRBD2 matching 8 bases. The CDR3 totals 14 residues. Germline V gene sequence: CDR1 ENHRY, CDR2 SYGVKD. V lost 4 bases and J lost 6; bases outside the gene matches: 8. The CDR3 sequence: CAISVGPGGIEQYV. As DNA, the CDR3 is TGTGCCATCAGTGTTGGTCCGGGGGGGATCGAGCAGTACGTC.

This clonotype came up many times. The chain combines TRBV7-9 with TRBJ1-2; D possibly corresponds to TRBD1 (5 bases). The CDR3 runs 15 residues. Between the trimmed V and J ends, which lost 1 base and 7 bases, there was a span of 16 bases. Germline CDR1 and CDR2: SEHNR and FQNEAQ (reference sequence). The DNA of the CDR3 is TGTGCCAGCAGCTTAGAATTGCCAGGGCTTGGTGGCTACACCTTC. It codes for CASSLELPGLGGYTF.

This clonotype was seen ten or more times. The V call is TRBV12-3 or TRBV12-4, the J call TRBJ2-5, with a possible D match to TRBD2 (5 bases). The germline V and J ends were trimmed by 3 bases and 5 bases, with 10 bases remaining between them. CDR3 length: 13 amino acids. Here the CDR3 reads CASSLASTETQYF. The CDR3 DNA follows: TGTGCCAGCAGTTTGGCTAGCACGGAGACCCAGTACTTC.

This clonotype was counted many times. The V gene is TRBV29-1, the J gene TRBJ2-1; 9 bases are a match to TRBD2. The trim removed 7 bases at V and 0 bases at J, leaving 4 bases unmatched. This CDR3 region has 14 residues. Per germline, CDR1 SQVTM and CDR2 ANQGSEA. The DNA for the CDR3 is TGCAGCGCCCTTAGCGGGAGCTCCTACAATGAGCAGTTCTTC. Translation gives CSALSGSSYNEQFF.

This clonotype was counted a few times. V is TRBV7-9 and J is TRBJ2-2, with D maybe TRBD1 (6 bases). The V end was cut by 10 bases, the J end by 7 bases, with 7 bases between. The CDR3 covers 10 residues. Germline lookup yields CDR1 SEHNR and CDR2 FQNEAQ (reference sequence). CDR3: CATRGGELFF. The CDR3 nucleotides read TGTGCCACCAGGGGCGGGGAGCTGTTTTTT.

This clonotype has just a few counts. The chain couples TRBV7-9 to TRBJ2-5; a weak D match, TRBD2 (5 bases). CDR1 is SEHNR and CDR2 is FQNEAQ in the germline V gene (reference sequence). V was pared by 1 base and J by 6 bases, with 12 bases between. The CDR3 spans 14 residues. CDR3 protein: CASSLGADFQTQYF. CDR3 DNA sequence: TGTGCCAGCAGCTTAGGTGCGGACTTCCAGACCCAGTACTTC.

This clonotype was observed at least ten times. This chain joins TRBV24-1 and TRBJ2-3; tentative D call: TRBD1 (6 bases). Germline assignment: CDR1 KGHDR and CDR2 SFDVKD. The V end lost 3 bases, the J end lost 3 bases, and 15 bases lay between the germline ends. The CDR3 runs to 16 residues. This chain's CDR3 is CATSDPGVDSTDTQYF. The CDR3 nucleotides read TGTGCCACCAGTGATCCAGGGGTCGATAGTACAGATACGCAGTATTTT.